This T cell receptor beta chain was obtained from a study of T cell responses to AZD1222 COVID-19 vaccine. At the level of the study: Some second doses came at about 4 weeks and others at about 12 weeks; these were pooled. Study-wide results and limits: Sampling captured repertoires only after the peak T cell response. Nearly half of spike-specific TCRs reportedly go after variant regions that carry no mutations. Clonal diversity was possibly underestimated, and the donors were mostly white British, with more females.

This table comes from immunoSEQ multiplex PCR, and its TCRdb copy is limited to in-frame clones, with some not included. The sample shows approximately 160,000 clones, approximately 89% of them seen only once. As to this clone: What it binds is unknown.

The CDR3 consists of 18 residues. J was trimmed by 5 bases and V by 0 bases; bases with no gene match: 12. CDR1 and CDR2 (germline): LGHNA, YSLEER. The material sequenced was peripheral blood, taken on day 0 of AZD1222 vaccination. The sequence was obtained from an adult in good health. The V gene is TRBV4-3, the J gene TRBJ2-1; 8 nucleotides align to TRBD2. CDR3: CASSQDPKREYSHNEQFF. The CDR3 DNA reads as TGCGCCAGCAGCCAAGACCCGAAGCGGGAGTACAGCCACAATGAGCAGTTCTTC.